The clone carrying this T cell receptor beta chain was seen once. Trimming shortened V by 5 bases and J by 9 bases, and 10 bases separated the two germline ends. This CDR3 is built from 11 residues. Germline V gene lookup returns CDR1 MGHDK and CDR2 SYGVNS. Sequencing was performed with immunoSEQ multiplex PCR; in TCRdb, only in-frame clones are kept and a portion is missing. The sample includes approximately 190,000 clones, about 85% of them seen just once. The data derive from a study of blood T cell repertoires in COVID-19. Sequenced input: PBMCs or T cells enriched from blood (not recorded which). This receptor was obtained from a middle-aged woman in a cohort exposed to, infected with or recovered from COVID-19 (not recorded which). V is TRBV25-1 and J is TRBJ1-2; possibly TRBD1 for D (5 bases). CDR3 sequence (DNA): TGTGCCAGCAGTAAAAGACAGAGCTACACCTTC. It is translated as CASSKRQSYTF.